Sequencing of this T cell receptor beta chain was carried out in a study of control samples from healthy donors and cancer patients. Clones were sequenced by immunoSEQ multiplex PCR, and TCRdb holds only the in-frame ones, with some missing. The sample contains roughly 200,000 clones, just under 95% of which appear only once. The CDR3 contains 16 residues. Trimming pared 2 bases from V and 2 bases from J, leaving 16 bases between. In germline, CDR1 is KGHSH, CDR2 LQKENI. The material sequenced was blood. This chain uses TRBV18 with TRBJ2-7; a possible D gene is TRBD1 (5 bases). This clonotype was obtained from a man aged 18-30 years in good health. This CDR3 is CASSPSRQRTTYEQYF. DNA for the CDR3: TGTGCCAGCTCACCATCTCGACAGAGAACAACCTACGAGCAGTACTTC.